Presented here are 9 T cell receptor beta chains from one specimen sequenced in a study of chemoradiotherapy in HPV16-positive cancers. Sequencing used immunoSEQ multiplex PCR; TCRdb keeps in-frame clones, though not all of them. The table has 5,000 to 5,500 clones, approximately 72% seen once. The sample was gathered from a patient who underwent chemoradiotherapy. Receptors originate from a human donor with HPV-associated anogenital cancer.

The chain joins TRBV2 to TRBJ2-4; TRBD2 is a possible D gene (6 bases). The CDR3 sequence is 13 residues long. Trimming left V 6 bases short and J 6 bases short, with 12 bases between. Germline V gene lookup returns CDR1 SNHLY and CDR2 FYNNEI. Written as DNA, the CDR3 is TGTGCCAGCAGGGGGCGCGGGATAAACATTCAGTACTTC. This codes for CASRGRGINIQYF.

V and J are TRBV5-5 and TRBJ2-3, with 14 bases identical to TRBD2. CDR3 size: 16 residues. In germline, CDR1 is SGHKS, CDR2 YYEKEE (reference sequence). Trimming at V came to 4 bases and at J to 2 bases, leaving 3 bases not matched to a gene. The CDR3 loop reads CASSTGLAGVTDTQYF. The CDR3 coding sequence is TGTGCCAGCAGCACGGGACTAGCGGGAGTCACAGATACGCAGTATTTT.

The chain joins TRBV15 to TRBJ1-1; 7 nucleotides line up with TRBD1. With 5 bases clipped from V and 0 bases from J, the junction kept 3 bases outside the gene matches. CDR3 length: 14 residues. CDR1 and CDR2 (germline): LNHNV, YYDKDF (reference sequence). The CDR3: CATSQGGMNTEAFF. The DNA of the CDR3 is TGTGCCACCAGCCAAGGGGGCATGAACACTGAAGCTTTCTTT.

V and J are TRBV28 and TRBJ1-1, with 7 bases identical to TRBD1. V trimming: 1 base; J trimming: 6 bases; junction bases outside the gene matches: 8. Looked up from germline, CDR1 is MDHEN and CDR2 is SYDVKM. The CDR3 is 15 residues long. CDR3 region: CASSLYSGGSPEAFF. Here the CDR3 DNA reads TGTGCCAGCAGTTTATATTCAGGGGGAAGTCCTGAAGCTTTCTTT.

This chain joins TRBV6-1 and TRBJ1-1; the D gene is possibly TRBD1 (6 bases). Germline lookup yields CDR1 MNHNS and CDR2 SASEGT. Trimming left V 6 bases short and J 3 bases short, with 14 bases between. CDR3 length: 14 amino acids. The chain's CDR3 is CASSWTVEDTEAFF. The CDR3 nucleotides are TGTGCCAGCAGCTGGACAGTTGAAGACACTGAAGCTTTCTTT.

The V and J genes are TRBV10-3 and TRBJ2-7; the D is unclear. Germline lookup yields CDR1 ENHRY and CDR2 SYGVKD. The CDR3 has 15 amino acids. V was pared by 0 bases and J by 2 bases, with 11 bases between. This chain's CDR3 is CAISESGRITYEQYF. The DNA of the CDR3 is TGTGCCATCAGTGAGTCGGGCAGGATTACCTACGAGCAGTACTTC.

This chain connects TRBV7-2 to TRBJ1-2; tentative D call: TRBD1 (6 bases). Germline lookup yields CDR1 SGHTA and CDR2 FQGNSA. Trimming removed 5 bases at V and 6 bases at J, with 13 bases between. CDR3 length equals 13 residues. CDR3 sequence: CASSPRRGDGYTF. CDR3 DNA sequence: TGTGCCAGCAGCCCCCGTAGGGGGGATGGCTACACCTTC.

This clone occurred a few times. The chain links TRBV2 to TRBJ2-1; 8 positions match TRBD1. Germline-derived CDR1 and CDR2 are SNHLY and FYNNEI. The CDR3 has 13 amino acids. V shed 4 bases, J shed 7 bases, and the junction held 3 bases outside the gene matches. CDR3 residues: CASSGTGLNEQFF. The CDR3 DNA reads as TGTGCCAGCAGTGGGACAGGGCTTAATGAGCAGTTCTTC. Complete variable domain (other parts from reference TRBV2 and TRBJ2-1): EPEVTQTPSHQVTQMGQEVILRCVPISNHLYFYWYRQILGQKVEFLVSFYNNEISEKSEIFDDQFSVERPDGSNFTLKIRSTKLEDSAMYFCASSGTGLNEQFFGPGTRLTVL.

The gene calls are TRBV2 and TRBJ2-7, with 8 positions matching TRBD2. Germline V gene data show CDR1 as SNHLY and CDR2 as FYNNEI. After removal of 6 bases from V and 1 base from J, the junction contained 11 bases not matched to a gene. This CDR3 is 16 amino acids long. The CDR3 DNA follows: TGTGCCAGCAGGGAGATGACTAGCGCGACTTCCTACGAGCAGTACTTC. As protein: CASREMTSATSYEQYF. Based on the CDR3 plus reference TRBV2 and TRBJ2-7, the full variable domain is EPEVTQTPSHQVTQMGQEVILRCVPISNHLYFYWYRQILGQKVEFLVSFYNNEISEKSEIFDDQFSVERPDGSNFTLKIRSTKLEDSAMYFCASREMTSATSYEQYFGPGTRLTVT.